The 7 T cell receptor beta chains given below trace back to one sample, sequenced in a study of T cells in tumors after PD-1 blockade. The data were produced by immunoSEQ multiplex PCR, yet TCRdb's version contains in-frame clones alone and is incomplete. This table has tens of thousands of clones, 74% appearing once. Sample: PBMCs, taken after anti-PD-1 treatment. These receptors were collected from a human donor with basal cell carcinoma.

This clone turned up a few times. The chain couples TRBV6-1 to TRBJ2-5; 10 bases are a match to TRBD1. Unmatched junction bases numbered 8, after V lost 4 bases and J lost 3 bases. The length of the CDR3 is 16 residues. Germline-derived CDR1 and CDR2 are MNHNS and SASEGT. In DNA form, the CDR3 reads TGTGCCAGCAGTGTGGGACAGGGGTTCCCTGAAGAGACCCAGTACTTC. Translating gives CASSVGQGFPEETQYF.

The genes are TRBV9 and TRBJ1-2; D is unresolved. V lost 4 bases and J 8 bases, leaving 21 bases between the germline ends. The CDR3 extends over 15 amino acids. Germline V gives CDR1 SGDLS, CDR2 YYNGEE. CDR3 region: CASSPPGGPGVGYTF. The CDR3 nucleotides are TGTGCCAGCAGCCCCCCGGGTGGGCCTGGGGTCGGCTACACCTTC.

The CDR3 protein is CATSDLSGQGTTYEQYF. The CDR3 bases are TGTGCCACCAGTGATCTCTCCGGGCAGGGGACCACCTACGAGCAGTACTTC. This chain uses TRBV24-1 with TRBJ2-7; TRBD1 is a possible D gene (6 bases). This CDR3 has 17 amino acids. V lost 3 bases and J 2 bases, leaving 19 bases between the germline ends. The germline V gene has CDR1 KGHDR and CDR2 SFDVKD.

CDR3: CASSLGQSNYGYTF. The CDR3 DNA sequence: TGTGCCAGCAGCTTGGGGCAGTCCAACTATGGCTACACCTTC. This sequence joins TRBV5-6 and TRBJ1-2; no firm D call. The CDR3 loop spans 14 amino acids. Trimming stripped 0 bases from V and 2 bases from J, with 8 bases between. The germline V gene has CDR1 SGHDT and CDR2 YYEEEE.

The chain carries TRBV7-2 and TRBJ2-7; D possibly corresponds to TRBD2 (6 bases). Germline CDR1 reads SGHTA; CDR2 reads FQGNSA. Deletions cut 3 bases from V and 3 bases from J, with 12 bases between. CDR3 length equals 14 residues. The CDR3 reads CASSFWEVGYEQYF. The CDR3 region has the DNA TGTGCCAGCAGCTTTTGGGAGGTTGGCTACGAGCAGTACTTC.

The chain combines TRBV12-3 or TRBV12-4 with TRBJ1-1; a weak D match, TRBD1 (6 bases). With 5 bases removed from V and 8 bases from J, the gap between germline ends came to 12 bases. The CDR3 length is 12 residues. The DNA for the CDR3 is TGTGCCAGCAGTATGGACAGCGCGGAAGCTTTCTTT. This sequence encodes CASSMDSAEAFF.

This chain connects TRBV3-1 (or the pseudogene TRBV3-2) to TRBJ1-1, with D tentatively TRBD1 (5 bases). Trimming pared 7 bases from V and 3 bases from J, leaving 21 bases between. This CDR3 has 16 amino acids. Per the germline V gene, CDR1 is LGHDT and CDR2 is YNNKEL (reference sequence). The CDR3 bases are TGTGCCAGCACCTCAGGAGGGGTCGGGGTATACACTGAAGCTTTCTTT. Amino acids: CASTSGGVGVYTEAFF.